The sequence of this T cell receptor beta chain was determined in a study of Graves' ophthalmopathy and Graves' hyperthyroidism (dated by TCRdb to between 2018 and 2020). Background for the entire study: Hyperthyroidism was defined as stable when no progression to ophthalmopathy occurred within 18 months of follow-up. To tell Graves' ophthalmopathy apart from Graves' hyperthyroidism, and to predict which patients would progress to ophthalmopathy, the study relied on TCR beta repertoire signatures. In total, 135 blood samples were TCR-sequenced: roughly 45 ophthalmopathy, some 75 hyperthyroidism and approximately 17 hyperthyroidism-to-ophthalmopathy patients. To explore V-J signatures distinguishing ophthalmopathy from hyperthyroidism, a discovery set of around 97 patients (roughly 45 ophthalmopathy, 55 to 60 stable hyperthyroidism) was enrolled. An independent validation cohort comprised some 19 hyperthyroidism patients and over 15 patients who later progressed from hyperthyroidism to ophthalmopathy. T-cell repertoires of thyroid tissue and blood were compared in several hyperthyroidism patients. Following sampling, methimazole starting at 30 mg daily was administered to hyperthyroidism patients, and high-dose intravenous methylprednisolone was administered to ophthalmopathy patients. Study-wide conclusions, independent of this receptor: In validation, the model predicted ophthalmopathy progression with over 60% sensitivity and 72.22% specificity; some twelve predicted patients were CT-confirmed with GO in a median of approximately 6.5 months. The 13-signature model separated ophthalmopathy from stable hyperthyroidism with approximately 85% sensitivity and roughly 84% specificity in cross-validation, and 80%/75% in the test set. Sample size was not predetermined statistically, and investigators were not blinded to group allocation. Most expanded thyroid clonotypes with a frequency above 0.001 also appeared in blood, which suggests that blood repertoires may reflect the immune response in the thyroid.

The hyperthyroidism patients were 18 to 65 years old and newly diagnosed, with a disease duration of less than 2 months. Patients with other autoimmune diseases, uncontrolled infections, pregnancy or lactation were excluded from the study. Diagnosis was based on clinical symptoms, serum thyroxine, TRAb, thyroid ultrasound and orbital computed tomography. Total RNA was extracted using Trizol reagent, and RNA quality was checked on an Agilent 2100 Bioanalyzer. For repertoire sequencing, the TCR beta CDR3 regions were amplified from RNA transcripts. The first round of RT-PCR was done with HTBI primers and the Qiagen OneStep RT-PCR kit, and was followed by a second round of multiplex PCR, then size selection and purification. Libraries were sequenced on an Illumina HiSeq2000 using paired-end 100 bp reads. As for how the authors treated the data: SOAPnuke was used to process the reads, throwing out any read that had adapters, had uncalled bases, had a mean Phred below 15, or lacked an exact constant-primer or identifier match. COPE v1.2.5 was used to merge high-quality paired reads. Each unique nucleotide sequence was defined as a clonotype, and clonotypes were aligned to IMGT TRB V, D and J references with MiTCR v1.1. Only V-J combinations with frequency above 0.0001 were analysed, covering 98% to 99.2% of repertoires. For each V-J combination, a TCR clonal expansion and chaos score was defined as the ratio of F50 clonal expansion to chaos observed in the TCRdist matrix. Welch's t-statistics and random forest were used to reduce the features to about 14 V-J combinations, which were then used as input to a naive Bayes classifier. The similarity between thyroid and blood repertoires was quantified using the Morisita-Horn index. The raw public reads went through TCRdb reprocessing: fastp at Q25, MiXCR clone calling, in-frame beta chains kept. Every entry covers one CDR3 protein and lists the most common genes and DNA from its rows. The V and J calls, along with clone size, are taken from TCRdb and not from the paper's own processing. This sample comprises 580,000 or so distinct CDR3 sequences, about 40% of them detected only once. Jointly, the top ten make up roughly 4.5% of the sample.

Spanning cysteine to phenylalanine, the CDR3 consists of 13 amino acids. Kept here is only the CDR3 DNA, which spans 39 bases and is read in frame from base 1. Based on the germline V gene, the CDR1 and CDR2 sequences are SNHLY and FYNNEI. The junction shows trimming of 8 bases on V and 3 bases on J, plus 11 bases between the germline ends. This clonotype was counted ten times or more. Its specific antigen is unknown. Base qualities are not provided; no much larger clone lies one nucleotide away. The sample comprised peripheral blood or thyroid tissue (not recorded which). The sequence is built from TRBV2 and TRBJ1-5; the D gene is possibly TRBD1, with 6 bases matching. This TCR came from an adult man with Graves' hyperthyroidism. The bases read TGTGCCAGCGCAAGGGGGGCCAATCAGCCCCAGCATTTT. The encoded protein is CASARGANQPQHF.